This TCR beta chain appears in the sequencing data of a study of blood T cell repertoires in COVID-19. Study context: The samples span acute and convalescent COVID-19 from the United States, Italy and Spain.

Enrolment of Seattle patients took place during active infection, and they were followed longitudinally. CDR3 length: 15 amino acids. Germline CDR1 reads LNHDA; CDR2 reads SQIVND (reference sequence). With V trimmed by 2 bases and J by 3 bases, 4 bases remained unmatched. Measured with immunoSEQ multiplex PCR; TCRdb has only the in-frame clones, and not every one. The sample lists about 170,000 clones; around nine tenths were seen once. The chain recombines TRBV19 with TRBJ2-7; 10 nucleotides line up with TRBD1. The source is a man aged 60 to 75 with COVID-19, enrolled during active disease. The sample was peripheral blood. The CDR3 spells CASSIMTGGVYEQYF. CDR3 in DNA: TGTGCCAGTAGTATAATGACAGGGGGCGTCTACGAGCAGTACTTC.